The clone carrying this T cell receptor beta chain has a handful of counts. Methods used by the authors: Amplified reference gene primers provided the basis for estimating nucleated cell counts. Assay used: immunoSEQ multiplex PCR; TCRdb lists only in-frame clones, some missing. For V, J and clone size, that table is used; D and trimming come from the DNA. The sample has 24,000 or so clones; 65% to 90% are singletons. These data are taken from a study of blood T cell repertoires in COVID-19. Looking at the study overall: Acute and convalescent COVID-19 specimens originated in the United States, Italy and Spain. T cells, B-cell-depleted T cells, or PBMCs supplied cDNA or gDNA.

In germline, CDR1 is SNHLY, CDR2 FYNNEI. The junction had 6 bases not matched to a gene; V was cut back by 5 bases and J by 0 bases. The CDR3 extends over 16 amino acids. The V call is TRBV2, the J call TRBJ1-4; 7 nucleotides align to TRBD1. This TCR was sampled from a woman over 75 with acute or convalescent COVID-19. Sequences were obtained from peripheral blood. The CDR3 reads CASSPGDSATNEKLFF. In nucleotides, the CDR3 is TGTGCCAGCAGTCCGGGGGACAGCGCAACTAATGAAAAACTGTTTTTT. Using reference TRBV2 and TRBJ1-4 for the parts outside the CDR3, the full variable domain is EPEVTQTPSHQVTQMGQEVILRCVPISNHLYFYWYRQILGQKVEFLVSFYNNEISEKSEIFDDQFSVERPDGSNFTLKIRSTKLEDSAMYFCASSPGDSATNEKLFFGSGTQLSVL.